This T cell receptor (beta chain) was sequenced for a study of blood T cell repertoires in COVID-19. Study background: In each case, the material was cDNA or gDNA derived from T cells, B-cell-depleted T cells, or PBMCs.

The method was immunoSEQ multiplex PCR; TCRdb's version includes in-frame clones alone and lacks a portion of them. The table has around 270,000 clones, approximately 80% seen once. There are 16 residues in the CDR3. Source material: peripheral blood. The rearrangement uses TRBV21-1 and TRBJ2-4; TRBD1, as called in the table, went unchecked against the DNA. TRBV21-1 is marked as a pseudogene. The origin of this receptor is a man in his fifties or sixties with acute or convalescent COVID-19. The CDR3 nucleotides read TGTGCCAGCAGCCTACCCCAGGGGGCGGCCAAAAACATTCAGTACTTC. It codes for CASSLPQGAAKNIQYF.